The clone carrying this T cell receptor beta chain turned up a few times. No antigen is known for it. All of the isolated RNA was reverse transcribed, so expressed TCRB transcripts were sequenced. Assay used: immunoSEQ multiplex PCR; TCRdb lists only in-frame clones, some missing. The sample lists 400,000 to 600,000 clones; about 29% were seen once. The V and J ends lost 0 bases and 2 bases respectively, with 12 bases between them. The germline V gene encodes CDR1 SQVTM and CDR2 ANQGSEA. CDR3 length: 15 amino acids. These data come from a study of beta chain features in type 1 diabetes. Study-wide background: All samples combined gave roughly 110,000,000 sorted cells for examination. Whole-study findings and limits: Comparison showed that naive, central memory and Treg TCRB repertoires appeared more similar among patients than among healthy donors.

The specimen sequenced was naive CD4+ T cells from blood. V and J are TRBV29-1 and TRBJ2-3; D is possibly TRBD1 or TRBD2 (5 bases each). This TCR was recovered from a man younger than 35 in good health. The CDR3, as DNA: TGCAGCGTTGAAGATCCAGCAGGGACCACAGATACGCAGTATTTT. Protein sequence: CSVEDPAGTTDTQYF.